This T cell receptor (beta chain) was recovered during a study of T-cell reconstitution after alpha-beta-depleted transplantation in children. Overall study results and limits: Among T cells one year after transplant, newly produced cells accounted for most counts and diversity. Several hundred expanded graft clones reportedly were the source of alpha-beta T cells about two months after transplant.

This clonotype turned up a few times. What it binds is not known. This sample's TCRbeta library carried unique molecular identifier barcodes. TCRdb called the PCR reads again in MiXCR, with one record for every CDR3 protein. The table shows about 590,000 distinct CDR3 sequences, with 10% to 15% occurring only once. CDR1 DFQATT and CDR2 SNEGSKA come from the germline V gene (reference sequence). J gave up 3 bases and V 5 bases, and 17 bases lay outside the gene matches. The length of the CDR3 is 17 residues. This TCR was sampled from a male patient between 10 and 17 years old who had a stem cell transplant for acute myeloid leukemia, so the T cells may come from the graft donor. V and J are TRBV20-1 and TRBJ2-7, with TRBD2 matching over 9 bases. The sequences come from PBMCs, mostly from graft donor cells, collected 360 days after TCRalphabeta/CD19-depleted stem cell transplant. Written as DNA, the CDR3 is TGCAGTGCTCGCCTTTTACGTGAACTAGCGGGCCTCTACGAGCAGTACTTC. It translates to CSARLLRELAGLYEQYF.